These 23 T cell receptor beta chains were sequenced from one sample in a study of cytomegalovirus exposure and HLA in healthy donors. Both 60 Vbeta primers and 13 Jbeta primers went into the PCR. The repertoire was sequenced with immunoSEQ multiplex PCR; TCRdb's copy has only in-frame clones and lacks some. The sample carries some 99,000 clones, roughly 70% recorded once. Source material: PBMCs. The receptors derive from a male donor in good health and CMV-seronegative.

This clone was seen only a few times. This CDR3 is CASSSSGTGPYNEQFF. DNA for the CDR3: TGCGCCAGCAGCTCATCCGGGACAGGTCCCTACAATGAGCAGTTCTTC. The genes are TRBV5-1 and TRBJ2-1, with 8 bases aligning to TRBD1. The CDR3 is 16 residues long. Trimming at V came to 3 bases and at J to 2 bases, leaving 7 bases not matched to a gene. Looked up from germline, CDR1 is SGHRS and CDR2 is YFSETQ. The full variable domain, its missing parts supplied by reference TRBV5-1 and TRBJ2-1, is KAGVTQTPRYLIKTRGQQVTLSCSPISGHRSVSWYQQTPGQGLQFLFEYFSETQRNKGNFPGRFSGRQFSNSRSEMNVSTLELGDSALYLCASSSSGTGPYNEQFFGPGTRLTVL.

The V call is TRBV5-1, the J call TRBJ1-1, with unresolved D. Per the germline V gene, CDR1 is SGHRS and CDR2 is YFSETQ. This CDR3 contains 14 residues. The ends were cut back, 0 bases at V and 4 bases at J, with 10 bases in the middle. CDR3 DNA sequence: TGCGCCAGCAGCTTGGGACGCACGGGCACTGAAGCTTTCTTT. It is translated as CASSLGRTGTEAFF.

The chain carries TRBV15 and TRBJ1-1; D not certain. Trimming took 1 base from V and 1 from J, leaving 13 bases between them. The CDR3 runs to 16 residues. CDR1 is LNHNV, CDR2 YYDKDF, per germline (reference sequence). The CDR3 region is CATSRGRAPGNTEAFF. DNA of the CDR3: TGTGCCACCAGCAGAGGGAGGGCCCCGGGGAACACTGAAGCTTTCTTT. The full variable domain, completed using reference TRBV15 and TRBJ1-1, is DAMVIQNPRYQVTQFGKPVTLSCSQTLNHNVMYWYQQKSSQAPKLLFHYYDKDFNNEADTPDNFQSRRPNTSFCFLDIRSPGLGDTAMYLCATSRGRAPGNTEAFFGQGTRLTVV.

Notes on this clone: Additional DNA sequences in this sample encode the identical CDR3. This sequence joins TRBV19 and TRBJ1-2; D possibly corresponds to TRBD1 (6 bases). The CDR3 consists of 12 residues. Looked up from germline, CDR1 is LNHDA and CDR2 is SQIVND (reference sequence). V was clipped by 1 base and J by 8 bases, with 8 bases between them. CDR3 amino acids: CASSIGGGGYTF. Here the CDR3 DNA reads TGTGCCAGTAGTATAGGAGGGGGAGGCTACACCTTC.

V usage is TRBV10-3 and J usage is TRBJ1-5, with 11 bases fitting TRBD1. Losses at the gene ends were 7 bases for V and 7 bases for J; bases not matched to a gene: 6. The germline CDR1 and CDR2 sequences are ENHRY and SYGVKD. This CDR3 has 14 residues. CDR3 sequence reads: CAIKGQGAEQPQHF. CDR3 nucleotide sequence: TGTGCCATCAAAGGACAGGGGGCCGAACAGCCCCAGCATTTT.

The chain employs TRBV4-1 and TRBJ2-1, with 7 positions matching TRBD2. Germline values: CDR1 MGHRA, CDR2 YSYEKL. The CDR3 extends over 15 amino acids. Trimming at V came to 0 bases and at J to 9 bases, leaving 8 bases not matched to a gene. The CDR3 coding sequence is TGCGCCAGCAGCCAAGATTTAACGGCTAGCGGTGAGCAGTTCTTC. This codes for CASSQDLTASGEQFF.

There are a few counts of this clone. The V call is TRBV2, the J call TRBJ1-4; 8 bases agree with TRBD1. Germline loops: CDR1 SNHLY, CDR2 FYNNEI. This CDR3 has 12 amino acids. In nucleotides, the CDR3 is TGTGGGTCGGGACAGGTTACCGAAAAACTGTTTTTT. Its translation: CGSGQVTEKLFF.

The chain couples TRBV5-1 to TRBJ1-5; 7 positions agree with TRBD1. The V gene end was trimmed by 0 bases and the J gene end by 2 bases; junction bases not matched to a gene: 2. In germline, CDR1 is SGHRS, CDR2 YFSETQ. This CDR3 has 15 residues. CDR3 bases: TGCGCCAGCAGCTTGGGACAGGGACGCAATCAGCCCCAGCATTTT. Protein product: CASSLGQGRNQPQHF.

The V gene is TRBV19, the J gene TRBJ1-5; D is undetermined. Germline CDR1 reads LNHDA; CDR2 reads SQIVND (reference sequence). The CDR3 spans 14 residues. Deletions cut 5 bases from V and 2 bases from J, with 10 bases between. CDR3 in DNA: TGTGCCAGTAGTGCGGGTTCGGGCAATCAGCCCCAGCATTTT. Translating gives CASSAGSGNQPQHF.

V gene TRBV10-1 combines with J gene TRBJ2-7; D ambiguous. Per the germline V gene, CDR1 is WNHNN and CDR2 is SYGVQD (reference sequence). V lost 7 bases and J 3 bases, leaving 4 bases between the germline ends. This CDR3 spans 10 amino acids. CDR3 region: CASTGYEQYF. The CDR3 nucleotides are TGCGCCAGCACGGGCTACGAGCAGTACTTC.

In its sample, this clone was seen a few times. The chain recombines TRBV7-9 with TRBJ2-1, with D uncertain. CDR3 length: 14 residues. Germline CDR1 is SEHNR and CDR2 is FQNEAQ (reference sequence). V dropped 7 bases and J dropped 0 bases, with 10 bases sitting between them. This chain's CDR3 is CASTPTGSYNEQFF. The CDR3 DNA follows: TGTGCCAGCACCCCGACTGGCTCCTACAATGAGCAGTTCTTC. The variable domain in full, with the rest retrieved from reference TRBV7-9 and TRBJ2-1, is DTGVSQNPRHKITKRGQNVTFRCDPISEHNRLYWYRQTLGQGPEFLTYFQNEAQLEKSRLLSDRFSAERPKGSFSTLEIQRTEQGDSAMYLCASTPTGSYNEQFFGPGTRLTVL.

This chain connects TRBV28 to TRBJ2-5; possibly TRBD2 for D (6 bases). CDR3 length: 15 residues. Trimming pared 6 bases from V and 4 bases from J, leaving 18 bases between. Germline V gives CDR1 MDHEN, CDR2 SYDVKM. CDR3 in DNA: TGTGCCAGCAGGCGGGACTCTCGAGGTGGAGAGACCCAGTACTTC. Protein product: CASRRDSRGGETQYF.

CDR3 in amino acids: CASSLARGNTEAFF. CDR3 bases: TGTGCCAGCAGCTTAGCGCGGGGGAACACTGAAGCTTTCTTT. The V and J genes are TRBV7-9 and TRBJ1-1, with no clear D. The CDR3 has 14 amino acids. Trimming removed 0 bases from V and 1 base from J, with 6 bases in between. From germline, CDR1 is SEHNR and CDR2 FQNEAQ (reference sequence).

The chain links TRBV28 to TRBJ1-2; TRBD1 might be the D (5 bases). V was trimmed by 8 bases and J by 5 bases, leaving 18 bases between them. The CDR3 is 14 amino acids. Germline lookup yields CDR1 MDHEN and CDR2 SYDVKM. The CDR3 DNA sequence: TGTGCCAGCCAAACAGGAACAGGCCTTTATGGCTACACCTTC. It encodes CASQTGTGLYGYTF.

This clone was recorded only once. The rearrangement joins TRBV7-2 to TRBJ1-6; possible D gene TRBD1, 5 bases. The CDR3 has 16 amino acids. V was trimmed by 0 bases and J by 2 bases, leaving 8 bases between them. Germline assignment: CDR1 SGHTA and CDR2 FQGNSA. DNA of the CDR3: TGTGCCAGCAGCTTAGCTAAGGGGACCTATAATTCACCCCTCCACTTT. This sequence encodes CASSLAKGTYNSPLHF. The entire variable domain, with the rest obtained from reference TRBV7-2 and TRBJ1-6, is as follows: GAGVSQSPSNKVTEKGKDVELRCDPISGHTALYWYRQSLGQGLEFLIYFQGNSAPDKSGLPSDRFSAERTGGSVSTLTIQRTQQEDSAVYLCASSLAKGTYNSPLHFGNGTRLTVT.

The rearrangement links TRBV11-2 to TRBJ2-5; 7 bases are a match to TRBD2. Germline CDR1 SGHAT, CDR2 FQNNGV. The CDR3 extends over 14 amino acids. V lost 6 bases, J lost 1 base, and 5 bases stayed unmatched. The CDR3 reads CASSRGVIQETQYF. CDR3 coding DNA: TGTGCCAGCAGTCGGGGGGTTATCCAAGAGACCCAGTACTTC.

This rearrangement joins TRBV30 to TRBJ2-1; 8 nucleotides agree with TRBD1. The CDR3 runs to 15 residues. Trimming cost V 3 bases and J 5 bases; bases outside gene matches: 9. CDR1 and CDR2 (germline): GTSNPN, SVGIG (reference sequence). For the CDR3, the DNA is TGTGCCTGGAGCGCCACAGGGGGAGTCCACAATGAGCAGTTCTTC. Its translation is CAWSATGGVHNEQFF. The complete variable domain, with remaining parts taken from reference TRBV30 and TRBJ2-1, reads SQTIHQWPATLVQPVGSPLSLECTVEGTSNPNLYWYRQAAGRGLQLLFYSVGIGQISSEVPQNLSASRPQDRQFILSSKKLLLSDSGFYLCAWSATGGVHNEQFFGPGTRLTVL.

The chain has TRBV27 and TRBJ2-7, with D maybe TRBD1 (5 bases). Germline CDR1 and CDR2: MNHEY and SMNVEV (reference sequence). Between the trimmed V and J ends, which lost 6 bases and 3 bases, there was a span of 12 bases. The CDR3 loop spans 13 amino acids. This CDR3 reads CASSHGHLYEQYF. The CDR3 DNA is TGTGCCAGCAGCCATGGACACCTCTACGAGCAGTACTTC.

The chain carries TRBV13 and TRBJ1-2; TRBD1 agrees at 7 bases. Germline CDR1 and CDR2: PRHDT and FYEKMQ (reference sequence). With 5 bases clipped from V and 0 bases from J, the junction kept 3 bases outside the gene matches. This CDR3 region has 14 residues. Here the CDR3 reads CASSQGTANYGYTF. The CDR3 region has the DNA TGTGCCAGCAGCCAAGGGACAGCTAACTATGGCTACACCTTC.

This clone was counted between two and nine times. Here the CDR3 reads CASSRTGGYEQYF. In DNA form, the CDR3 reads TGTGCCAGTAGCAGGACAGGGGGGTACGAGCAGTACTTC. The chain couples TRBV19 to TRBJ2-7; 10 bases align to TRBD1. CDR1 and CDR2 from the germline V gene are LNHDA and SQIVND (reference sequence). The V gene end was trimmed by 6 bases and the J gene end by 4 bases; junction bases not matched to a gene: 3. This CDR3 spans 13 amino acids.

The V call is TRBV11-2, the J call TRBJ1-5, with 7 bases identical to TRBD1. Trimming took 2 bases from V and 6 from J; bases not matched to a gene: 7. Germline CDR1 reads SGHAT; CDR2 reads FQNNGV. This CDR3 is 15 amino acids long. The CDR3 nucleotides are TGTGCCAGCAGCTTAAGGGGGCTTTCGGGTCAGCCCCAGCATTTT. This codes for CASSLRGLSGQPQHF.

The chain employs TRBV25-1 and TRBJ2-7; 8 bases align to TRBD2. This CDR3 has 14 residues. The trim removed 5 bases at V and 5 bases at J, leaving 8 bases unmatched. Germline V lookup: CDR1 MGHDK, CDR2 SYGVNS. The CDR3 reads CASSRAGVGHEQYF. The CDR3 nucleotides are TGTGCCAGCAGTAGAGCGGGAGTCGGCCACGAGCAGTACTTC.

This chain connects TRBV28 to TRBJ2-3; the match to TRBD2 covers 8 bases. Germline-derived CDR1 and CDR2 are MDHEN and SYDVKM. Germline trimming cut 5 bases from V and 5 bases from J; bases unmatched to any gene: 6. CDR3 length: 14 amino acids. This chain's CDR3 is CASSPEREIDTQYF. For the CDR3, the DNA is TGTGCCAGCAGTCCCGAGCGGGAGATAGATACGCAGTATTTT.